This TCR beta chain derives from a study of blood T cell repertoires in COVID-19. Turning to the study itself: Some COVID-19 samples were acute and others convalescent; all came from the United States, Italy and Spain. T cells, B-cell-depleted T cells, or PBMCs provided the cDNA or gDNA that served as material.

Participants were aged about 18 to 100 years from approximately 23 US areas. This CDR3 contains 14 residues. From germline, CDR1 is SGDLS and CDR2 YYNGEE. After removal of 4 bases from V and 3 bases from J, the junction contained 3 bases not matched to a gene. As originally analysed: Estimation of nucleated cell counts was performed using reference gene primer amplification. The protocol was immunoSEQ multiplex PCR, while the TCRdb copy is restricted to in-frame clones and leaves out a portion. The DNA was the basis for D and trimming; V, J and clone size are from that table. The sample holds 110,000 to 150,000 clones, approximately 90% seen once.

This receptor was obtained from a man aged 50 to 59 who had recovered from COVID-19. The sequenced sample was PBMCs or T cells enriched from blood (not recorded which). The V and J genes are TRBV9 and TRBJ2-7, with 11 bases lining up with TRBD2. CDR3 DNA sequence: TGTGCCAGCAGCAAAACTAGCGGGAGCTACGAGCAGTACTTC. As protein: CASSKTSGSYEQYF. The full variable domain, in which reference TRBV9 and TRBJ2-7 provide the parts outside the CDR3, is DSGVTQTPKHLITATGQRVTLRCSPRSGDLSVYWYQQSLDQGLQFLIQYYNGEERAKGNILERFSAQQFPDLHSELNLSSLELGDSALYFCASSKTSGSYEQYFGPGTRLTVT.